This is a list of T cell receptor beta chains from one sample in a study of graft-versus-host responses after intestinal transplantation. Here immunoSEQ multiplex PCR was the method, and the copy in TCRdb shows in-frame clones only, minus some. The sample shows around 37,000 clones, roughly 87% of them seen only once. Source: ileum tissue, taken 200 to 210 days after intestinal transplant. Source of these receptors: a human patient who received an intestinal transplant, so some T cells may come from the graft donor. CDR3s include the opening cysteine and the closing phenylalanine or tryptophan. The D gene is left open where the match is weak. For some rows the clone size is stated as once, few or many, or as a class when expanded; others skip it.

CDR3 DNA: TGTGCCACCAGCGGCCGGACTAGCGGGAGACCATCCGAGACCCAGTACTTC; CDR3 protein: CATSGRTSGRPSETQYF; V gene: TRBV15; clone size: -; D gene: TRBD2; J gene: TRBJ2-5; CDR3 length: 17
CDR3 DNA: TGTGCCAGTAGTAGCGCCCTATTGAGGGGTCAGCCCCAGCATTTT; CDR3 protein: CASSSALLRGQPQHF; V gene: TRBV19; clone size: -; D gene: -; J gene: TRBJ1-5; CDR3 length: 15
CDR3 DNA: TGTGCCAGCAGTCATTACAATGAGCAGTTCTTC; CDR3 protein: CASSHYNEQFF; V gene: TRBV28; clone size: -; D gene: -; J gene: TRBJ2-1; CDR3 length: 11
CDR3 DNA: TGTGCCACCAGCGACTTCGCTCAGCCCCAGCATTTT; CDR3 protein: CATSDFAQPQHF; V gene: TRBV15; clone size: -; D gene: -; J gene: TRBJ1-5; CDR3 length: 12
CDR3 DNA: TGTGCCAGCAGCCGGACAGTGGATCCGAATCAGCCCCAGCATTTT; CDR3 protein: CASSRTVDPNQPQHF; V gene: TRBV7-2; clone size: -; D gene: -; J gene: TRBJ1-5; CDR3 length: 15
CDR3 DNA: TGCGCCAGCAGCTTGGACGACATCGGCTCTGGCTACAATGAGCAGTTCTTC; CDR3 protein: CASSLDDIGSGYNEQFF; V gene: TRBV5-1; clone size: -; D gene: -; J gene: TRBJ2-1; CDR3 length: 17
CDR3 DNA: TGTGCCAGCCGGACAGGGGACACGTCGTGGGCTGAAGCTTTCTTT; CDR3 protein: CASRTGDTSWAEAFF; V gene: TRBV27; clone size: -; D gene: TRBD1; J gene: TRBJ1-1; CDR3 length: 15
CDR3 DNA: TGTGCCAGCAGTGAAGGCCGGAACACTGAAGCTTTCTTT; CDR3 protein: CASSEGRNTEAFF; V gene: TRBV6-4; clone size: -; D gene: -; J gene: TRBJ1-1; CDR3 length: 13
CDR3 DNA: TGTGCCAGAAGCTTGGACGGGGAGTTCTGGTACTTC; CDR3 protein: CARSLDGEFWYF; V gene: TRBV5-3; clone size: -; D gene: -; J gene: TRBJ2-5; CDR3 length: 12
CDR3 DNA: TGTGCCAGTAGTCTGGACGGCGGGACAGGGACTGGCGAGCAGTACTTC; CDR3 protein: CASSLDGGTGTGEQYF; V gene: TRBV19; clone size: -; D gene: TRBD1; J gene: TRBJ2-7; CDR3 length: 16
CDR3 DNA: TGTGCCAGCAGCCCCACCTTGAACCCCAGCTACAATGAGCAGTTCTTC; CDR3 protein: CASSPTLNPSYNEQFF; V gene: TRBV7-3; clone size: once; D gene: -; J gene: TRBJ2-1; CDR3 length: 16
CDR3 DNA: TGTGCCAGCAGTTTAGGAAGTGGTCAGCCCCAGCATTTT; CDR3 protein: CASSLGSGQPQHF; V gene: TRBV27; clone size: -; D gene: -; J gene: TRBJ1-5; CDR3 length: 13
CDR3 DNA: TGTGCCAGCAGTGAAGCGCTCCAGACCTATAATTCACCCCTCCACTTT; CDR3 protein: CASSEALQTYNSPLHF; V gene: TRBV6-1; clone size: -; D gene: -; J gene: TRBJ1-6; CDR3 length: 16
CDR3 DNA: TGCAGCGTTGCCTCAAGAGGGGCCACAGATACGCAGTATTTT; CDR3 protein: CSVASRGATDTQYF; V gene: TRBV29-1; clone size: -; D gene: -; J gene: TRBJ2-3; CDR3 length: 14
CDR3 DNA: TGCGCCAGCAGCCAAACTACGGGTTACGAGCAGTACTTC; CDR3 protein: CASSQTTGYEQYF; V gene: TRBV4-1; clone size: few; D gene: -; J gene: TRBJ2-7; CDR3 length: 13
CDR3 DNA: TGTGCCAGCTCACCATTCGGTACGAGCAATCAGCCCCAGCATTTT; CDR3 protein: CASSPFGTSNQPQHF; V gene: TRBV18; clone size: -; D gene: -; J gene: TRBJ1-5; CDR3 length: 15
CDR3 DNA: TGTGCCAGCAGCTTAACGACCTACAATGAGCAGTTCTTC; CDR3 protein: CASSLTTYNEQFF; V gene: TRBV7-3; clone size: -; D gene: -; J gene: TRBJ2-1; CDR3 length: 13
CDR3 DNA: TGCGTCAGCAGCCAGATACTAGCCTCCTACGAGCAGTACTTC; CDR3 protein: CVSSQILASYEQYF; V gene: TRBV4-1; clone size: -; D gene: -; J gene: TRBJ2-7; CDR3 length: 14
CDR3 DNA: TGCGCCAGCAGTCAGTTCCGGGCCCCTTCCACCACCGGGGAGCTGTTTTTT; CDR3 protein: CASSQFRAPSTTGELFF; V gene: TRBV23-1; clone size: -; D gene: -; J gene: TRBJ2-2; CDR3 length: 17
CDR3 DNA: TGTGCCAGCAGTTTCCGGGACTTCTCTACTCCCAATGAGCAGTTCTTC; CDR3 protein: CASSFRDFSTPNEQFF; V gene: TRBV27; clone size: -; D gene: -; J gene: TRBJ2-1; CDR3 length: 16
CDR3 DNA: TGTGCCAGCAGCTTTTGGACCGGATCGGAAGAGACCCAGTACTTC; CDR3 protein: CASSFWTGSEETQYF; V gene: TRBV7-2; clone size: -; D gene: -; J gene: TRBJ2-5; CDR3 length: 15
CDR3 DNA: TGTGCCAGCAGTTGGCGAGCGGGGGGGCACTACGAGCAGTACTTC; CDR3 protein: CASSWRAGGHYEQYF; V gene: TRBV28; clone size: -; D gene: TRBD2; J gene: TRBJ2-7; CDR3 length: 15
CDR3 DNA: TGTGCCAGCAGCTCCCCTGGCCCTACCGGGGAGCTGTTTTTT; CDR3 protein: CASSSPGPTGELFF; V gene: TRBV7-6; clone size: -; D gene: -; J gene: TRBJ2-2; CDR3 length: 14
CDR3 DNA: TGTGCCAGCTCACCCCCAGAAAGATCAAGCTCCTACAATGAGCAGTTCTTC; CDR3 protein: CASSPPERSSSYNEQFF; V gene: TRBV18; clone size: once; D gene: -; J gene: TRBJ2-1; CDR3 length: 17
CDR3 DNA: TGTGCTAGTGGTTCGGGACTAGGAGGGGATACGCAGTATTTT; CDR3 protein: CASGSGLGGDTQYF; V gene: TRBV12-5; clone size: -; D gene: TRBD2; J gene: TRBJ2-3; CDR3 length: 14
CDR3 DNA: TGCGCCAGCAGCTTCGGGGCTAGCGGCACCGGGGAGCTGTTTTTT; CDR3 protein: CASSFGASGTGELFF; V gene: TRBV5-1; clone size: -; D gene: TRBD2; J gene: TRBJ2-2; CDR3 length: 15
CDR3 DNA: TGCAGCGTTACTGACAGTTACTCCTACGAGCAGTACTTC; CDR3 protein: CSVTDSYSYEQYF; V gene: TRBV29-1; clone size: -; D gene: -; J gene: TRBJ2-7; CDR3 length: 13
CDR3 DNA: TGTGCCAGCAGCCCTCCGTATAATACTGGGGCCAACGTCCTGACTTTC; CDR3 protein: CASSPPYNTGANVLTF; V gene: TRBV7-9; clone size: -; D gene: -; J gene: TRBJ2-6; CDR3 length: 16
CDR3 DNA: TGTGCCATCAAGGGGGGGGGTGATGAGGGCTCTGGGGCCAACGTCCTGACTTTC; CDR3 protein: CAIKGGGDEGSGANVLTF; V gene: TRBV27; clone size: -; D gene: -; J gene: TRBJ2-6; CDR3 length: 18
CDR3 DNA: TGTGCCAGCATTAGATCGGGTGCGGACGAGCAGTACTTC; CDR3 protein: CASIRSGADEQYF; V gene: TRBV6-1; clone size: -; D gene: -; J gene: TRBJ2-7; CDR3 length: 13
CDR3 DNA: TGTGCCAGCAGTGAGGGGACGGCCCCCCGCTATGGCTACACCTTC; CDR3 protein: CASSEGTAPRYGYTF; V gene: TRBV6-1; clone size: -; D gene: -; J gene: TRBJ1-2; CDR3 length: 15
CDR3 DNA: TGTGCGAGCCTCCGAGACAGGGACACCGGGGAGCTGTTTTTT; CDR3 protein: CASLRDRDTGELFF; V gene: TRBV2; clone size: few; D gene: TRBD1; J gene: TRBJ2-2; CDR3 length: 14
CDR3 DNA: TGTGCCAGCAGTTCACGGAGCCATAGCACAGATACGCAGTATTTT; CDR3 protein: CASSSRSHSTDTQYF; V gene: TRBV27; clone size: -; D gene: -; J gene: TRBJ2-3; CDR3 length: 15
CDR3 DNA: TGTGCCAGCAGTGGGAGGACCGGGGAGCTGTTTTTT; CDR3 protein: CASSGRTGELFF; V gene: TRBV6-1; clone size: -; D gene: -; J gene: TRBJ2-2; CDR3 length: 12
CDR3 DNA: TGTGCCAGCACAGGGTGGGGTGGCAATCAGCCCCAGCATTTT; CDR3 protein: CASTGWGGNQPQHF; V gene: TRBV2; clone size: -; D gene: -; J gene: TRBJ1-5; CDR3 length: 14
CDR3 DNA: TGTGCCAGCAGCTTAGGTCCAGGGAGATACAATGAGCAGTTCTTC; CDR3 protein: CASSLGPGRYNEQFF; V gene: TRBV13; clone size: -; D gene: -; J gene: TRBJ2-1; CDR3 length: 15
CDR3 DNA: TGTGCCAGCAGGGGGTGGGGCGACGAGCAGTACTTC; CDR3 protein: CASRGWGDEQYF; V gene: TRBV6-5; clone size: -; D gene: -; J gene: TRBJ2-7; CDR3 length: 12
CDR3 DNA: TGCGCCAGCAGCCCAGGGGGCTTAGCAAGTACCGGGGAGCTGTTTTTT; CDR3 protein: CASSPGGLASTGELFF; V gene: TRBV5-1; clone size: -; D gene: TRBD1; J gene: TRBJ2-2; CDR3 length: 16
CDR3 DNA: TGTGCCAGCAGCCCGGTTCGAGCGGCCAATGAGCAGTTCTTC; CDR3 protein: CASSPVRAANEQFF; V gene: TRBV6-5; clone size: -; D gene: -; J gene: TRBJ2-1; CDR3 length: 14
CDR3 DNA: TGTGCCAGCAGCGAAGGGACAGGCAATTCACCCCTCCACTTT; CDR3 protein: CASSEGTGNSPLHF; V gene: TRBV7-2; clone size: once; D gene: TRBD1; J gene: TRBJ1-6; CDR3 length: 14
CDR3 DNA: TGTGCCAGCAAGGCTCCCAAGGGCATGAACACTGAAGCTTTCTTT; CDR3 protein: CASKAPKGMNTEAFF; V gene: TRBV27; clone size: -; D gene: -; J gene: TRBJ1-1; CDR3 length: 15
CDR3 DNA: TGCGCCAGCAGCTTGGGGGGGGAGATAGCGGGGGGCCTCCCCTCCTACGAGCAGTACTTC; CDR3 protein: CASSLGGEIAGGLPSYEQYF; V gene: TRBV5-1; clone size: -; D gene: TRBD2; J gene: TRBJ2-7; CDR3 length: 20
CDR3 DNA: TGTGCCAGCAGCCGCGGAAGCTTGGTCGAGCAGTACTTC; CDR3 protein: CASSRGSLVEQYF; V gene: TRBV28; clone size: -; D gene: -; J gene: TRBJ2-7; CDR3 length: 13
CDR3 DNA: TGCGCCAGCAGCTTATGGACAGGGGATAAAGAGACCCAGTACTTC; CDR3 protein: CASSLWTGDKETQYF; V gene: TRBV5-1; clone size: -; D gene: TRBD1; J gene: TRBJ2-5; CDR3 length: 15
CDR3 DNA: TGTGCCAGCAAAGGTAATCCGGGACGGACCTCCTACGAGCAGTACTTC; CDR3 protein: CASKGNPGRTSYEQYF; V gene: TRBV28; clone size: -; D gene: -; J gene: TRBJ2-7; CDR3 length: 16
CDR3 DNA: TGTGCCCCACTGGGCAGGGGAGGGAACAATGAGCAGTTCTTC; CDR3 protein: CAPLGRGGNNEQFF; V gene: TRBV27; clone size: -; D gene: -; J gene: TRBJ2-1; CDR3 length: 14
CDR3 DNA: TGCGCCAGCAGCCAGGGGGGGCCTGACTATGGCTACACCTTC; CDR3 protein: CASSQGGPDYGYTF; V gene: TRBV4-1; clone size: -; D gene: -; J gene: TRBJ1-2; CDR3 length: 14
CDR3 DNA: TGTGCCAGCAGCCTTATCTCTAGCGGGGGGCAAGAGACCCAGTACTTC; CDR3 protein: CASSLISSGGQETQYF; V gene: TRBV7-6; clone size: once; D gene: TRBD2; J gene: TRBJ2-5; CDR3 length: 16
CDR3 DNA: TGCGCCAGCAGTGATAGCGGGGGCGGAGATACGCAGTATTTT; CDR3 protein: CASSDSGGGDTQYF; V gene: TRBV10-2; clone size: -; D gene: TRBD2; J gene: TRBJ2-3; CDR3 length: 14
CDR3 DNA: TGTGCCAGCAGTCTTTTGGGTCCGAACACTGAAGCTTTCTTT; CDR3 protein: CASSLLGPNTEAFF; V gene: TRBV11-2; clone size: -; D gene: -; J gene: TRBJ1-1; CDR3 length: 14
CDR3 DNA: TGTGCCAGCAGTGGGTCCGAGGCTGGCGGCTATGGCTACACCTTC; CDR3 protein: CASSGSEAGGYGYTF; V gene: TRBV28; clone size: once; D gene: -; J gene: TRBJ1-2; CDR3 length: 15
CDR3 DNA: TGCAGCGAACGACCGGGGGGCGCCACAGATACGCAGTATTTT; CDR3 protein: CSERPGGATDTQYF; V gene: TRBV29-1; clone size: -; D gene: -; J gene: TRBJ2-3; CDR3 length: 14
CDR3 DNA: TGCGCCAGCAGTATTACAGCCCAGTATAGCAATCAGCCCCAGCATTTT; CDR3 protein: CASSITAQYSNQPQHF; V gene: TRBV10-2; clone size: -; D gene: -; J gene: TRBJ1-5; CDR3 length: 16